These 18 T cell receptor beta chains were all obtained from the same sample, sequenced in a study of blood T cells in healthy people across ages. A second PCR of roughly 7 to 11 cycles used a sample-barcoded 5' primer and a J-beta primer mix. TCRdb independently ran MiXCR on the 5' RACE reads; one entry per CDR3 protein. The sample lists about 840,000 distinct CDR3 sequences, almost 30% occurring once. The same specimen was also included in a second study, on T cells of mothers and their children.

The sequencing sample was made of blood. Source of these receptors: a middle-aged woman in good health.

CDR3 DNA sequence: TGTGCCAGCAGCCCCCCCCAGGGACGTCTTGGAGGGTTCTTC. Protein product: CASSPPQGRLGGFF. The chain employs TRBV12-3 or TRBV12-4 and TRBJ2-1; possibly TRBD1 or TRBD2 for D (5 bases each). V was cut by 6 bases and J by 15 bases, with 24 bases left in between. This CDR3 has 14 amino acids.

As regards this clonotype: One junction end does not reproduce the germline sequence, and a read error may be involved. The chain couples TRBV20-1 to TRBJ2-7, with a tentative D call TRBD1 (6 bases). Germline lookup yields CDR1 DFQATT and CDR2 SNEGSKA (reference sequence). CDR3 length: 15 residues. CDR3 coding DNA: TGCAGTGCTGGAGAGAGACAGGTCGGCTCCTACGAGCAGTACTTC. Translation: CSAGERQVGSYEQYF.

V gene TRBV4-1 combines with J gene TRBJ1-6; D is unresolved. Trimming stripped 1 base from V and 7 bases from J, with 14 bases between. CDR1 and CDR2 from the germline V gene are MGHRA and YSYEKL. This CDR3 spans 16 amino acids. The CDR3 sequence is CASSQVRTGVNSPLHF. The DNA for the CDR3 is TGCGCCAGCAGCCAAGTCCGCACCGGGGTGAATTCACCCCTCCACTTT.

This clonotype showed up just a few times. V is TRBV28 and J is TRBJ2-4, with D perhaps assigned TRBD1 or TRBD2 (6 bases each). The germline CDR1 and CDR2 sequences are MDHEN and SYDVKM. The CDR3 length is 16 residues. V was cut by 3 bases and J by 3 bases, with 15 bases left in between. The CDR3 sequence is CASSLRGAQVKNIQYF. CDR3 in DNA: TGTGCCAGCAGTTTGAGGGGGGCGCAGGTCAAAAACATTCAGTACTTC.

The chain joins TRBV4-1 to TRBJ2-5; 11 bases agree with TRBD2. This CDR3 has 17 amino acids. The junction had 7 bases not matched to a gene; V was cut back by 0 bases and J by 4 bases. Germline loops: CDR1 MGHRA, CDR2 YSYEKL. The CDR3, as DNA: TGCGCCAGCAGCCAAGATGGGCTAGCGGGGGGAGGAGAGACCCAGTACTTC. As protein: CASSQDGLAGGGETQYF.

The chain combines TRBV6-1 with TRBJ2-4; D gene uncertain. The CDR3 consists of 15 residues. The V end lost 1 base, the J end lost 0 bases, and 7 bases lay between the germline ends. CDR1 MNHNS and CDR2 SASEGT come from the germline V gene. In DNA form, the CDR3 reads TGTGCCAGCAGTGAAGACGTAATAGCCAAAAACATTCAGTACTTC. Translated, it gives CASSEDVIAKNIQYF.

This chain joins TRBV7-9 and TRBJ1-4; no definite D call. This CDR3 is 15 amino acids long. Per the germline V gene, CDR1 is SEHNR and CDR2 is FQNEAQ (reference sequence). V gave up 6 bases and J gave up 3 bases, with 14 bases separating them. The CDR3 coding sequence is TGTGCCAGCAGTCTAACCCAGGAACCTAATGAAAAACTGTTTTTT. Its protein is CASSLTQEPNEKLFF. Looking up the rest from reference TRBV7-9 and TRBJ1-4 gives the full variable domain: DTGVSQNPRHKITKRGQNVTFRCDPISEHNRLYWYRQTLGQGPEFLTYFQNEAQLEKSRLLSDRFSAERPKGSFSTLEIQRTEQGDSAMYLCASSLTQEPNEKLFFGSGTQLSVL.

V usage is TRBV6-2 or TRBV6-3 and J usage is TRBJ1-2, with a weak D call TRBD1 (5 bases). Trimming shortened V by 5 bases and J by 1 base, and 14 bases separated the two germline ends. CDR3 length equals 15 residues. Germline lookup yields CDR1 MNHEY and CDR2 SVGEGT. The CDR3 loop reads CASSPRGGVNYGYTF. The DNA for the CDR3 is TGTGCCAGCAGTCCTCGTGGAGGGGTTAACTATGGCTACACCTTC.

The table lists this clonotype with many counts. This chain connects TRBV7-6 to TRBJ2-7; 8 bases map to TRBD2. This CDR3 contains 14 residues. V lost 1 base to trimming and J lost 4 bases; unmatched junction nucleotides: 3. Germline-derived CDR1 and CDR2 are SGHVS and FNYEAQ. In DNA, the CDR3 is TGTGCCAGCAGCTTAGAGGCTAGCGGGTACGAGCAGTACTTC. Translating gives CASSLEASGYEQYF.

In this sample, this clonotype turned up a few times. The rearrangement uses TRBV7-2 and TRBJ2-7; D may be TRBD1 or TRBD2 (6 bases each). This CDR3 is built from 14 residues. The germline V and J ends were trimmed by 7 bases and 2 bases, with 15 bases remaining between them. Germline assignment: CDR1 SGHTA and CDR2 FQGNSA. CDR3 DNA: TGTGCCAGCAACCCTGAGGGGGGTGCCTACGAGCAGTACTTC. Its protein is CASNPEGGAYEQYF.

Details on this clonotype: A much larger clonotype is one base distant, so this may be a read error. V usage is TRBV4-1 and J usage is TRBJ2-7; weak D call: TRBD1 (5 bases). The germline V gene encodes CDR1 MGHRA and CDR2 YSYEKL. The CDR3 spans 19 residues. The CDR3, as DNA: TGCCCCAGCAGCCAGTTTCAGGGCCTCTCGTATCGACCTTACTACGAGCAGTACTTC. It encodes CPSSQFQGLSYRPYYEQYF.

The chain carries TRBV7-3 and TRBJ1-4; TRBD1 agrees at 7 bases. Germline lookup yields CDR1 SGHTA and CDR2 FQGTGA. This CDR3 has 17 residues. V lost 1 base and J lost 6; bases outside the gene matches: 11. CDR3: CASSLNPPTGTDEKLFF. Written as DNA, the CDR3 is TGTGCCAGCAGCTTAAATCCCCCGACAGGGACGGATGAAAAACTGTTTTTT. Full variable domain (rest looked up from reference TRBV7-3 and TRBJ1-4): GAGVSQTPSNKVTEKGKYVELRCDPISGHTALYWYRQSLGQGPEFLIYFQGTGAADDSGLPNDRFFAVRPEGSVSTLKIQRTERGDSAVYLCASSLNPPTGTDEKLFFGSGTQLSVL.

This chain links TRBV7-2 with TRBJ1-2, with D unresolved. V lost 10 bases and J 7 bases, leaving 13 bases between the germline ends. This CDR3 region has 11 residues. Germline V gives CDR1 SGHTA, CDR2 FQGNSA. CDR3 amino acids: CATRGEVGYTF. The CDR3 DNA reads as TGTGCCACCCGAGGAGAGGTTGGCTACACCTTC.

This clonotype came up many times. This chain uses TRBV12-3 or TRBV12-4 with TRBJ1-2; D may be TRBD1 (5 bases). Trimming stripped 5 bases from V and 7 bases from J, with 11 bases between. This CDR3 region has 12 residues. The CDR3 DNA sequence: TGTGCCAGCAGTATAGACAGCTTTGGCTACACCTTC. Its translation: CASSIDSFGYTF.

The CDR3 loop is CASSYSTGGQIGAFF. CDR3 nucleotide sequence: TGTGCCAGCAGTTACTCAACAGGGGGCCAGATCGGGGCTTTCTTT. V and J are TRBV6-5 and TRBJ1-1; TRBD1 matches 9 bases. V lost 0 bases, J lost 11 bases, and 10 bases stayed unmatched. The germline V gene has CDR1 MNHEY and CDR2 SVGAGI. This CDR3 contains 15 residues.

J is TRBJ2-3 and V is TRBV6-5; 10 bases agree with TRBD2. The germline gives CDR1 MNHEY, CDR2 SVGAGI. J lost 5 bases, V lost 6 bases, and 11 bases had no gene match. The CDR3 sequence is 16 residues long. CDR3 bases: TGTGCCAGCAGGGGATGGAGCGGGGGGGCCCGAGATACGCAGTATTTT. Protein: CASRGWSGGARDTQYF.

This clonotype turned up a few times. V gene TRBV11-3 combines with J gene TRBJ1-2; D ambiguous. There are 16 residues in the CDR3. The germline V gene encodes CDR1 SGHNT and CDR2 YENEEA. Trimming pared 0 bases from V and 4 bases from J, leaving 15 bases between. This CDR3 reads CASSLEEGGPVYGYTF. The CDR3 DNA is TGTGCCAGCAGCTTAGAGGAGGGCGGCCCGGTCTATGGCTACACCTTC.

Only a few counts were recorded for this clonotype. The chain has TRBV7-9 and TRBJ2-1; 8 nucleotides match TRBD2. CDR3 length: 14 residues. CDR1 is SEHNR, CDR2 FQNEAQ, per germline (reference sequence). V lost 9 bases and J lost 3; bases outside the gene matches: 7. The CDR3 reads CASQPGTSYNEQFF. The CDR3 DNA reads as TGTGCCAGTCAGCCCGGGACTAGCTACAATGAGCAGTTCTTC.